The clone carrying this T cell receptor beta chain has just a few counts. The data originate from a study of blood T cell repertoires in COVID-19. Trimming removed 5 bases at V and 6 bases at J, with 8 bases between. The CDR3 is 11 amino acids. CDR1 and CDR2 (germline): SEHNR, FQNEAQ (reference sequence). The table came from immunoSEQ multiplex PCR; TCRdb's copy has only in-frame clones and leaves some out. This table has some 70,000 clones, 87% appearing once. In Seattle, patients joined the study during active infection and were tracked longitudinally. The source of this sequence is a woman between 45 and 65 years old with COVID-19, enrolled during active disease. This chain links TRBV7-9 with TRBJ2-7; no firm D call. Material: peripheral blood. CDR3 nucleotide sequence: TGTGCCAGCAGCCCTACGATCGAGCAGTACTTC. Protein: CASSPTIEQYF.